These 30 T cell receptor beta chains were sequenced from one sample in a study of OX40 agonist ivuxolimab in advanced cancers. Assay used: immunoSEQ multiplex PCR; TCRdb lists only in-frame clones, some missing. The sample carries approximately 41,000 clones, about nine tenths recorded once. Material: CD4+ or CD8+ T cells sorted from blood, obtained in a trial of the OX40 agonist ivuxolimab. The receptors here all came from an adult with an advanced solid tumor such as melanoma, head and neck, liver or kidney cancer.

The rearrangement joins TRBV11-2 to TRBJ2-2; TRBD1 agrees at 8 bases. The CDR3 loop spans 16 amino acids. V was clipped by 5 bases and J by 7 bases; unmatched bases: 12. Germline V CDR1 and CDR2: SGHAT, FQNNGV. The CDR3 loop reads CASSGGAQGAGGELFF. CDR3 nucleotides: TGTGCCAGCAGCGGAGGGGCCCAGGGGGCCGGCGGGGAGCTGTTTTTT.

The rearrangement joins TRBV7-6 to TRBJ1-6, with D possibly TRBD1 on 5 matching bases. The CDR3 sequence is 17 residues long. The V gene's germline CDR1 is SGHVS and CDR2 FNYEAQ. With 2 bases removed from V and 5 bases from J, the gap between germline ends came to 16 bases. The CDR3, as DNA: TGTGCCAGCAGCTTACTAAAGGGCCAAGGGGATAATTCACCCCTCCACTTT. Translating it yields CASSLLKGQGDNSPLHF.

V gene TRBV6-5 combines with J gene TRBJ2-1, with TRBD1 as a possible D gene (5 bases). V dropped 6 bases and J dropped 8 bases, with 11 bases sitting between them. The CDR3 spans 12 residues. Germline V CDR1 and CDR2: MNHEY, SVGAGI. This CDR3 reads CASSTTDDEQFF. The CDR3 DNA sequence: TGTGCCAGCAGCACGACAGACGATGAGCAGTTCTTC.

The chain couples TRBV27 to TRBJ1-2; maybe TRBD1 (6 bases). The V end lost 5 bases, the J end lost 2 bases, and 9 bases lay between the germline ends. The CDR3 is 13 amino acids. CDR1 MNHEY and CDR2 SMNVEV come from the germline V gene (reference sequence). CDR3 bases: TGTGCCAGCAGTGTTGACAGGAACTATGGCTACACCTTC. This codes for CASSVDRNYGYTF.

The chain joins TRBV11-2 to TRBJ2-1, with unresolved D. Germline CDR1 SGHAT, CDR2 FQNNGV. CDR3 length equals 12 residues. Trimming took 2 bases from V and 3 from J, leaving 2 bases between them. The CDR3 region is CASSLIYNEQFF. For the CDR3, the DNA is TGTGCCAGCAGCTTAATCTACAATGAGCAGTTCTTC.

V gene TRBV4-3 combines with J gene TRBJ2-7; D gene ambiguous. V was shortened by 2 bases and J by 3 bases, with 11 bases between the two germline ends. Germline CDR1 is LGHNA and CDR2 is YSLEER. The CDR3 runs to 14 residues. CDR3 DNA: TGCGCCAGCAGCCAAAGGGTCACTAACTACGAGCAGTACTTC. As protein: CASSQRVTNYEQYF.

V and J are TRBV7-6 and TRBJ2-7; D is unclear. Trimming took off 5 bases at V and 5 bases at J, with 10 bases between the two ends. Germline-derived CDR1 and CDR2 are SGHVS and FNYEAQ. This CDR3 contains 12 residues. The CDR3 loop reads CASSPGWHEQYF. Written as DNA, the CDR3 is TGTGCCAGCAGCCCTGGTTGGCACGAGCAGTACTTC.

The chain couples TRBV25-1 to TRBJ1-4; possible D gene TRBD1, 5 bases. The V end was cut by 5 bases, the J end by 6 bases, with 16 bases between. This CDR3 has 15 amino acids. Germline V gives CDR1 MGHDK, CDR2 SYGVNS. The CDR3 nucleotides are TGTGCCAGCAGTTTCCAGGGAAAATCAGATGAAAAACTGTTTTTT. This translates into CASSFQGKSDEKLFF. The variable domain in full, with the rest retrieved from reference TRBV25-1 and TRBJ1-4, is EADIYQTPRYLVIGTGKKITLECSQTMGHDKMYWYQQDPGMELHLIHYSYGVNSTEKGDLSSESTVSRIRTEHFPLTLESARPSHTSQYLCASSFQGKSDEKLFFGSGTQLSVL.

Comment on this clone: At one boundary the junction diverges from the germline segment, which might be a read error. The chain carries TRBV6-4 and TRBJ2-7; D may match TRBD1 or TRBD2 (5 bases each). The CDR3 is made up of 12 amino acids. Germline CDR1 is MRHNA and CDR2 is SNTAGT. The CDR3 nucleotides read TGTGCCAGGCGGCTTGGGGGTATATCTTCTTTCTTC. Amino acid sequence: CARRLGGISSFF.

The rearrangement joins TRBV5-1 to TRBJ2-7; D might be TRBD1 (6 bases). CDR1 and CDR2 from the germline V gene are SGHRS and YFSETQ. With 0 bases removed from V and 3 bases from J, the gap between germline ends came to 13 bases. There are 15 residues in the CDR3. CDR3: CASSLASDSFYEQYF. The CDR3 DNA follows: TGCGCCAGCAGCTTGGCCTCGGACAGCTTCTACGAGCAGTACTTC.

The chain carries TRBV19 and TRBJ1-5; TRBD1 might be the D (5 bases). CDR1 is LNHDA, CDR2 SQIVND, per germline (reference sequence). V was cut by 7 bases and J by 1 base, with 11 bases left in between. The CDR3 runs to 14 residues. The CDR3 spells CASTEGRSNQPQHF. The DNA for the CDR3 is TGTGCCAGTACCGAGGGACGGAGCAATCAGCCCCAGCATTTT.

The chain has TRBV28 and TRBJ2-7; 11 bases align to TRBD1. CDR3 length: 15 residues. The germline V gene encodes CDR1 MDHEN and CDR2 SYDVKM. Trimming cost V 4 bases and J 2 bases; bases outside gene matches: 4. CDR3 in DNA: TGTGCCAGCAGTTCCGGGACAGGGGGACCCTACGAGCAGTACTTC. Encoded protein: CASSSGTGGPYEQYF.

This clone was seen a single time. The chain combines TRBV7-3 with TRBJ2-7, with D possibly matching TRBD2 (6 bases). The CDR3 is 12 residues long. V was shortened by 0 bases and J by 6 bases, with 6 bases between the two germline ends. The germline gives CDR1 SGHTA, CDR2 FQGTGA. The CDR3 nucleotides read TGTGCCAGCAGCTTAACGGGGGGCGAGCAGTACTTC. This codes for CASSLTGGEQYF.

This clone qualifies as medium-sized. Other DNA sequences in the sample encode the same CDR3. CDR3 sequence: CSVVKNTEAFF. CDR3 DNA sequence: TGCAGCGTTGTAAAGAACACTGAAGCTTTCTTT. This rearrangement joins TRBV29-1 to TRBJ1-1, with D hard to call. The CDR3 is made up of 11 amino acids. Trimming cost V 4 bases and J 1 base, with 4 bases left between them. Per the germline V gene, CDR1 is SQVTM and CDR2 is ANQGSEA.

The chain combines TRBV27 with TRBJ1-2, with 10 bases identical to TRBD1. V lost 6 bases, J lost 8 bases, and 9 bases stayed unmatched. CDR1 is MNHEY, CDR2 SMNVEV, per germline (reference sequence). CDR3 size: 14 residues. CDR3 sequence: CASSPGTGVGGYTF. The CDR3 nucleotides read TGTGCCAGCAGCCCCGGGACAGGGGTTGGCGGCTACACCTTC.

This clone came up a few times. The chain couples TRBV28 to TRBJ1-1, with unresolved D. V was cut by 5 bases and J by 6 bases, with 7 bases left in between. The germline CDR1 and CDR2 sequences are MDHEN and SYDVKM. This CDR3 is built from 11 residues. The CDR3 DNA reads TGTGCCAGCAGTGAGGCTTCTGAAGCTTTCTTT. Translating it yields CASSEASEAFF. Full variable domain (outside the CDR3, taken from reference TRBV28 and TRBJ1-1): DVKVTQSSRYLVKRTGEKVFLECVQDMDHENMFWYRQDPGLGLRLIYFSYDVKMKEKGDIPEGYSVSREKKERFSLILESASTNQTSMYLCASSEASEAFFGQGTRLTVV.

CDR3 residues: CASSPPHWGAGYEQYF. The CDR3 DNA reads as TGTGCCAGCAGCCCGCCCCATTGGGGTGCTGGGTACGAGCAGTACTTC. The chain couples TRBV11-2 to TRBJ2-7; D uncertain. Germline lookup yields CDR1 SGHAT and CDR2 FQNNGV. This CDR3 is 16 amino acids long. V was shortened by 5 bases and J by 4 bases, with 21 bases between the two germline ends.

This clone occurred a few times. V is TRBV7-2 and J is TRBJ2-7, with D perhaps given as TRBD1 or TRBD2 (5 bases each). Trimming removed 5 bases at V and 4 bases at J, with 15 bases between. CDR1 is SGHTA, CDR2 FQGNSA, per germline. This CDR3 is built from 14 residues. The CDR3 region has the DNA TGTGCCAGCAGCGCCCCCGGGACCCATTACGAGCAGTACTTC. This encodes CASSAPGTHYEQYF.

The CDR3, as DNA: TGTGCCAGCAGCGTAGGGGCCAGCTACGAGCAGTACTTC. Translating gives CASSVGASYEQYF. The J gene is TRBJ2-7, the V gene TRBV9; D gene ambiguous. The V gene lost 0 bases and the J gene lost 3 bases, with 7 bases spanning the gap. The CDR3 totals 13 residues. In germline, CDR1 is SGDLS, CDR2 YYNGEE.

The chain recombines TRBV4-1 with TRBJ1-6; no definite D call. V was clipped by 0 bases and J by 7 bases, with 10 bases between them. Germline lookup yields CDR1 MGHRA and CDR2 YSYEKL. The CDR3 contains 15 residues. CDR3 in amino acids: CASSQDRVENSPLHF. Here the CDR3 DNA reads TGCGCCAGCAGCCAAGATCGGGTAGAGAATTCACCCCTCCACTTT.

V gene TRBV14 combines with J gene TRBJ2-3; D is unclear. CDR3 size: 16 residues. The germline V gene encodes CDR1 SGHDN and CDR2 FVKESK. Trimming took off 0 bases at V and 3 bases at J, with 13 bases between the two ends. CDR3 bases: TGTGCCAGCAGCCAAGATGCTGGTTCGACGACAGATACGCAGTATTTT. Protein sequence: CASSQDAGSTTDTQYF. The entire variable domain, with the rest obtained from reference TRBV14 and TRBJ2-3, is as follows: EAGVTQFPSHSVIEKGQTVTLRCDPISGHDNLYWYRRVMGKEIKFLLHFVKESKQDESGMPNNRFLAERTGGTYSTLKVQPAELEDSGVYFCASSQDAGSTTDTQYFGPGTRLTVL.

A few counts support this clone. The chain uses TRBV6-1 and TRBJ1-2; 11 positions match TRBD1. The CDR3 has 18 residues. Per germline, CDR1 MNHNS and CDR2 SASEGT. V gave up 4 bases and J gave up 2 bases; unmatched junction bases: 12. The CDR3 nucleotides are TGTGCCAGCAGTGCACCACCGGGACAGGGGGTATGGAACTATGGCTACACCTTC. As protein: CASSAPPGQGVWNYGYTF.

The chain is built from TRBV4-1 and TRBJ2-7; 9 nucleotides agree with TRBD1. The length of the CDR3 is 16 residues. The V gene end was trimmed by 1 base and the J gene end by 0 bases; junction bases not matched to a gene: 4. CDR1 and CDR2 (germline): MGHRA, YSYEKL. The CDR3 DNA is TGCGCCAGCAGCCAAGGGGACAGGGATCCCTCCTACGAGCAGTACTTC. This encodes CASSQGDRDPSYEQYF.

This chain connects TRBV2 to TRBJ1-3; D is unresolved. CDR1 SNHLY and CDR2 FYNNEI come from the germline V gene. The germline V and J ends were trimmed by 4 bases and 1 base, with 8 bases remaining between them. The CDR3 loop spans 14 amino acids. CDR3 coding DNA: TGTGCCAGCAGTGTTGTGGGGTCTGGAAACACCATATATTTT. Translating gives CASSVVGSGNTIYF.

This clone has just one count. The rearrangement joins TRBV28 to TRBJ2-7; D possibly corresponds to TRBD1 (6 bases). Germline V gives CDR1 MDHEN, CDR2 SYDVKM. This CDR3 contains 14 residues. Trimming shortened V by 3 bases and J by 2 bases, and 11 bases separated the two germline ends. The CDR3 here is CASSFRGSAYEQYF. In nucleotides, the CDR3 is TGTGCCAGCAGTTTCAGGGGTTCGGCCTACGAGCAGTACTTC.

V and J are TRBV28 and TRBJ1-1, with unresolved D. This CDR3 comprises 17 residues. Germline V CDR1 and CDR2: MDHEN, SYDVKM. Trimming cost V 6 bases and J 0 bases, with 20 bases left between them. The CDR3: CASRRTPRLFMNTEAFF. Here the CDR3 DNA reads TGTGCCAGCAGAAGGACCCCGAGACTGTTCATGAACACTGAAGCTTTCTTT.

The genes are TRBV4-3 and TRBJ2-1; D call uncertain. Germline CDR1 LGHNA, CDR2 YSLEER. V was trimmed by 1 base and J by 2 bases, leaving 12 bases between them. The CDR3 is made up of 16 amino acids. CDR3 bases: TGCGCCAGCAGCCAAGTATCGGCCAGCCCCTACAATGAGCAGTTCTTC. This encodes CASSQVSASPYNEQFF.

This clone occurred once. V is TRBV27 and J is TRBJ2-2; 8 bases align to TRBD1. CDR3 length: 15 amino acids. The V and J ends lost 5 bases and 4 bases, in that order; junction bases with no gene match: 6. In germline, CDR1 is MNHEY, CDR2 SMNVEV (reference sequence). CDR3 sequence: CASSHVQGGTGELFF. As DNA, the CDR3 is TGTGCCAGCAGTCACGTACAGGGGGGCACCGGGGAGCTGTTTTTT.

This chain joins TRBV4-1 and TRBJ2-3; 9 bases agree with TRBD1. The CDR3 is 16 amino acids. The germline gives CDR1 MGHRA, CDR2 YSYEKL. The V segment lost 4 bases and the J segment 2 bases; nucleotides outside the gene matches: 7. The DNA of the CDR3 is TGCGCCAGCAGCCCACAGGGGACAGGGATCACAGATACGCAGTATTTT. Translated: CASSPQGTGITDTQYF.

The rearrangement uses TRBV27 and TRBJ1-1; D is unresolved. This CDR3 is 12 amino acids long. CDR1 is MNHEY and CDR2 is SMNVEV in the germline V gene (reference sequence). Between the trimmed V and J ends, which lost 6 bases and 5 bases, there was a span of 10 bases. The CDR3 here is CASRTGATEAFF. DNA of the CDR3: TGTGCCAGCAGGACCGGAGCGACTGAAGCTTTCTTT.